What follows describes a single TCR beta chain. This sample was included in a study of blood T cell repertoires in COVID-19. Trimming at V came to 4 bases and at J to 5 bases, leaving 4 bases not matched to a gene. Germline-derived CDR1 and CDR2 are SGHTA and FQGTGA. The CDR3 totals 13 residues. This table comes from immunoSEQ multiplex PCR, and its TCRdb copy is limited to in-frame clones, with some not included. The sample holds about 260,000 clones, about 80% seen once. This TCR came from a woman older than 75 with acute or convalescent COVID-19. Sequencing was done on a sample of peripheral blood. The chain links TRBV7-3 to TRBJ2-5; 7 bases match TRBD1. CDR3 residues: CASSSTGDETQYF. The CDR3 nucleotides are TGTGCCAGCAGCTCTACAGGGGATGAGACCCAGTACTTC.